This entry features one TCR beta chain sequence. Its antigen remains unknown. In replicate PCRs of sorted subsets, roughly 200 ng DNA, roughly 31,000 T cell genomes, was used. Profiling relied on immunoSEQ multiplex PCR, and the TCRdb table lists in-frame clones only, not all of them. The table has some 2.1 million clones, approximately 92% seen once. These data are taken from a study of shared clonotypes between healthy human individuals. Study information: The plates for each donor numbered three CD4 naive, three CD4 memory, two CD8 naive and one CD8 memory. Study-wide results and limits: Among the subsets, naive ones generally showed larger estimated richness than memory ones.

The CDR3 covers 15 residues. The V segment lost 0 bases and the J segment 7 bases; nucleotides outside the gene matches: 8. CDR1 and CDR2 (germline): KGHSH, LQKENI. Positively selected for CCR7, the CD45RO-negative cells used as naive CD8 cells excluded terminally differentiated effector memory CD45RA+ cells. The chain carries TRBV18 and TRBJ1-2; 7 nucleotides agree with TRBD1. This TCR derives from a man aged 18 to 30 in good health. Some clones in this sample may be carry-over from other donors' samples. The source material was naive CD8+ T cells from PBMCs. CDR3 coding DNA: TGTGCCAGCTCACCACCGGACAGGACTAAACCTGGCTACACCTTC. The encoded protein is CASSPPDRTKPGYTF.